These 12 T cell receptor beta chains originate from one sample sequenced in a study of tumor T cells in aggressive B-cell lymphoma. Assay used: immunoSEQ multiplex PCR; TCRdb lists only in-frame clones, some missing. Of some 3,000 clones in the sample, roughly 85% were seen once. Sequences were obtained from tumor tissue. The receptors derive from an adult with diffuse large B cell lymphoma. Some clones in this sample may be carry-over from other donors' samples.

This clone appeared once. This sequence joins TRBV9 and TRBJ2-7, with a possible D match to TRBD2 (5 bases). The CDR3 runs to 14 residues. V was cut by 4 bases and J by 6 bases, with 17 bases left in between. Germline V gene data show CDR1 as SGDLS and CDR2 as YYNGEE. CDR3 DNA sequence: TGTGCCAGCAGCCCAGTTAACCTCGGAGGCGAGCAGTACTTC. This sequence encodes CASSPVNLGGEQYF.

In the case of this clone: A read error may be the cause here, since a much bigger clone is one base away. The chain joins TRBV4-2 to TRBJ1-2, with a possible D match to TRBD1 (5 bases). CDR3 size: 15 residues. The germline CDR1 and CDR2 sequences are LGHNA and YNFKEQ. CDR3 nucleotide sequence: TGTGCCAGCAACCAATTAGCAGGGTCGGTGAATGGCTACACCTTC. Translation gives CASNQLAGSVNGYTF.

This chain links TRBV18 with TRBJ1-5; a possible D gene is TRBD1 (6 bases). The germline V gene encodes CDR1 KGHSH and CDR2 LQKENI. This CDR3 comprises 13 residues. With 6 bases removed from V and 4 bases from J, the gap between germline ends came to 10 bases. This chain's CDR3 is CASSPGENQPQHF. The CDR3 DNA sequence: TGTGCCAGCTCCCCAGGGGAGAATCAGCCCCAGCATTTT. Full variable domain (missing parts from reference TRBV18 and TRBJ1-5): NAGVMQNPRHLVRRRGQEARLRCSPMKGHSHVYWYRQLPEEGLKFMVYLQKENIIDESGMPKERFSAEFPKEGPSILRIQQVVRGDSAAYFCASSPGENQPQHFGDGTRLSIL.

The CDR3 loop is CASSMDRGYLGNQPQHF. The DNA for the CDR3 is TGTGCCAGCAGCATGGACAGGGGGTATTTGGGCAATCAGCCCCAGCATTTT. The chain links TRBV2 to TRBJ1-5; 10 bases are shared with TRBD1. The CDR3 contains 17 residues. Looked up from germline, CDR1 is SNHLY and CDR2 is FYNNEI. V shed 6 bases and J 2 bases; nucleotides not matched to a gene: 10.

This clone was seen a handful of times. The V gene is TRBV5-5, the J gene TRBJ2-7; D is possibly TRBD2 (6 bases). Trimming cost V 4 bases and J 0 bases, with 14 bases left between them. The CDR3 is made up of 15 amino acids. Germline lookup yields CDR1 SGHKS and CDR2 YYEKEE (reference sequence). The CDR3: CASSGGSSSSYEQYF. CDR3 sequence (DNA): TGTGCCAGCAGCGGGGGGTCATCGAGCTCCTACGAGCAGTACTTC.

As for this clone: The same CDR3 also results from other DNA sequences found in this sample. The gene calls are TRBV25-1 and TRBJ1-2; D not certain. This CDR3 has 13 amino acids. Trimming stripped 3 bases from V and 1 base from J, with 6 bases between. Germline values: CDR1 MGHDK, CDR2 SYGVNS. This CDR3 is CASSDPLNYGYTF. As DNA, the CDR3 is TGTGCCAGCAGTGACCCCCTTAACTATGGCTACACCTTC.

CDR3 coding DNA: TGTGCCAGCAGTGAGGGACAGGGTAGTTATGGCTACACCTTC. It yields the protein CASSEGQGSYGYTF. The chain joins TRBV25-1 to TRBJ1-2, with 9 bases identical to TRBD1. CDR3 length equals 14 residues. The V segment lost 3 bases and the J segment 5 bases; nucleotides outside the gene matches: 4. Germline V CDR1 and CDR2: MGHDK, SYGVNS.

This clone was counted between two and nine times. The chain carries TRBV5-5 and TRBJ1-2, with a weak D call TRBD1 (5 bases). The CDR3 sequence is 14 residues long. Trimming took off 6 bases at V and 8 bases at J, with 20 bases between the two ends. From germline, CDR1 is SGHKS and CDR2 YYEKEE (reference sequence). The CDR3 DNA follows: TGTGCCAGCACCCCCCGGCAGGTCGACAGCGGCTACACCTTC. Amino acid sequence: CASTPRQVDSGYTF.

The chain carries TRBV4-1 and TRBJ1-2; a possible D gene is TRBD1 (5 bases). Trimming removed 0 bases from V and 5 bases from J, with 10 bases in between. The CDR3 contains 14 residues. The germline gives CDR1 MGHRA, CDR2 YSYEKL. The CDR3 nucleotides are TGCGCCAGCAGCCAAGAACACGGGGGGTATGGCTACACCTTC. It translates to CASSQEHGGYGYTF.

This chain uses TRBV7-6 with TRBJ1-3, with TRBD1 as a possible D gene (5 bases). The germline V gene encodes CDR1 SGHVS and CDR2 FNYEAQ. The CDR3 sequence is 16 residues long. The V gene lost 5 bases and the J gene lost 0 bases, with 14 bases spanning the gap. In nucleotides, the CDR3 is TGTGCCAGCAGCCACTCTGGGGCTGGCTCTGGAAACACCATATATTTT. It codes for CASSHSGAGSGNTIYF.

This rearrangement joins TRBV21-1 to TRBJ2-4; the DNA was not used to check the table's D call, TRBD1. TRBV21-1 is listed as a pseudogene. The CDR3 loop spans 16 amino acids. This CDR3 reads CASFQPRDRPKNIQYF. Written as DNA, the CDR3 is TGTGCCAGCTTCCAGCCCCGGGACAGGCCGAAAAACATTCAGTACTTC.

The chain has TRBV18 and TRBJ1-3; D is uncertain. The V and J ends lost 3 bases and 0 bases respectively, with 12 bases between them. CDR3 length: 16 amino acids. CDR1 is KGHSH and CDR2 is LQKENI in the germline V gene. CDR3 protein: CASSPFNASSGNTIYF. CDR3 coding DNA: TGTGCCAGCTCACCCTTCAACGCGAGCTCTGGAAACACCATATATTTT.